This TCR beta chain comes out of a study of T cell repertoires in cytomegalovirus infection (dated by TCRdb to between 2019 and 2020). For the study in its entirety: Recently identified HLA-C-restricted CMV epitopes, whose presentation resists viral immunomodulation, were targeted by peptide stimulations together with well-studied HLA-B-restricted epitopes. Because public TCR beta signatures pointed to carriage of CMV infection together with the matching HLA type, the HLA type of each donor mattered for the analysis.

Overall study results and their limits: In both this cohort and an independent roughly 400-donor cohort, the cumulative frequency of public TCR beta family members distinguished carriers of CMV infection plus the relevant HLA type. The ex vivo response was dominated by HLA-C-restricted CMV-specific TCR beta clonotypes, which also provided the single most frequent clonotype in two of eight donors.

As regards this clonotype: This clone's antigen is unknown. No base qualities exist here, and no much larger clone lies one base off it.

The sequencer listed for this sample is Illumina HiSeq 1500. TCRdb handled the public reads itself, with Q25 trimming in fastp and clone calling in MiXCR, and kept productive beta chains. Each entry is one CDR3 protein sequence, shown with its most common DNA and genes. The sample has 680,000 or so distinct CDR3 sequences on record, roughly 33% of them singletons. The ten largest clones add up to about 20% of the sample. What the treatment or condition label conveys for this sample: in vitro stimulation with specific CMV peptide epitopes to enrich CMV-specific T cells. Cut back by 1 base and 10 bases, the V and J ends lie 11 bases apart. Including cysteine and phenylalanine, the CDR3 has 13 amino acids. Only the CDR3 DNA stays, 39 bases, in frame from base 1. Via the germline V gene, CDR1 is SGHRS and CDR2 YFSETQ.

The sample in question was cultured PBMCs, obtained from culture after CMV antigen stimulation. This clonotype was obtained from a human donor in good health (CMV status not recorded). Some clones in this sample may be carry-over from other donors' samples. The chain is made from TRBV5-1 and TRBJ1-4, with the D gene call left open. In nucleotide form, the sequence is TGCGCCAGCAGCTTGTTATCTGGGAGAAAACTGTTTTTT. Its protein product is CASSLLSGRKLFF. This CDR3, with the reference TRBV5-1 and TRBJ1-4 proteins standing in past its ends, gives the full variable domain KAGVTQTPRYLIKTRGQQVTLSCSPISGHRSVSWYQQTPGQGLQFLFEYFSETQRNKGNFPGRFSGRQFSNSRSEMNVSTLELGDSALYLCASSLLSGRKLFFGSGTQLSVL.